The 21 T cell receptor beta chains given below trace back to one sample, sequenced in a study of siplizumab effects on memory and regulatory T cells. Profiling relied on immunoSEQ multiplex PCR, and the TCRdb table lists in-frame clones only, not all of them. In the table there are some 97,000 clones, around 90% of which are singletons. Sample: Tregs sorted from blood. The receptors originated from a human donor in good health.

J is TRBJ2-7 and V is TRBV6-5, with D perhaps TRBD2 (5 bases). V was cut by 0 bases and J by 3 bases, with 12 bases left in between. Germline V gene data show CDR1 as MNHEY and CDR2 as SVGAGI. The CDR3 spans 15 residues. The CDR3 DNA sequence: TGTGCCAGCAGTTACTCGTCCCGGGGTAGCTACGAGCAGTACTTC. Translation gives CASSYSSRGSYEQYF.

This chain links TRBV4-2 with TRBJ2-4, with D possibly matching TRBD1 (5 bases). The CDR3 sequence is 15 residues long. The germline V gene encodes CDR1 LGHNA and CDR2 YNFKEQ. The V end lost 2 bases, the J end lost 3 bases, and 11 bases lay between the germline ends. CDR3 in amino acids: CASSQPTGVKNIQYF. The CDR3 DNA follows: TGTGCCAGCAGCCAACCAACAGGTGTCAAAAACATTCAGTACTTC.

This chain links TRBV5-1 with TRBJ2-7; TRBD2 matches 15 bases. J lost 5 bases, V lost 3 bases, and 3 bases had no gene match. This CDR3 contains 15 residues. Germline V gene lookup returns CDR1 SGHRS and CDR2 YFSETQ. Written as DNA, the CDR3 is TGCGCCAGCAGCTGGACTAGCGGGAGGGATGACGAGCAGTACTTC. This codes for CASSWTSGRDDEQYF.

This clone was counted a few times. The chain combines TRBV6-1 with TRBJ1-2; D gene unclear. V lost 3 bases and J 5 bases, leaving 7 bases between the germline ends. The CDR3 has 12 residues. Germline CDR1 and CDR2: MNHNS and SASEGT. CDR3 loop: CASSDEGYGYTF. In DNA form, the CDR3 reads TGTGCCAGCAGTGACGAGGGTTATGGCTACACCTTC.

The chain uses TRBV7-9 and TRBJ1-2; the D gene is possibly TRBD1 (5 bases). The CDR3 totals 12 residues. Germline-derived CDR1 and CDR2 are SEHNR and FQNEAQ (reference sequence). The V end lost 2 bases, the J end lost 7 bases, and 8 bases lay between the germline ends. CDR3 residues: CASSLSGSGYTF. DNA of the CDR3: TGTGCCAGCAGCTTATCAGGGAGTGGCTACACCTTC.

This chain connects TRBV5-1 to TRBJ1-1, with 12 bases lining up with TRBD1. The V gene end was trimmed by 4 bases and the J gene end by 2 bases; junction bases not matched to a gene: 6. The CDR3 totals 16 residues. Germline assignment: CDR1 SGHRS and CDR2 YFSETQ. The DNA for the CDR3 is TGCGCCAGCAGCCTGGGACAGGGGGCGGGAAACACTGAAGCTTTCTTT. Translating gives CASSLGQGAGNTEAFF.

The chain couples TRBV4-1 to TRBJ1-2, with D unclear. This CDR3 is 15 amino acids long. Trimming removed 1 base at V and 5 bases at J, with 14 bases between. Germline V CDR1 and CDR2: MGHRA, YSYEKL. CDR3 DNA: TGCGCCAGCAGCCAAGTGTCCGGGGTTGTTTATGGCTACACCTTC. Encoded protein: CASSQVSGVVYGYTF.

CDR3: CASSQETSGRSETQYF. The DNA for the CDR3 is TGCGCCAGCAGCCAGGAGACTAGCGGGAGATCGGAGACCCAGTACTTC. The chain has TRBV4-1 and TRBJ2-5, with 12 bases matching TRBD2. This CDR3 spans 16 amino acids. Trimming removed 3 bases from V and 5 bases from J; junction bases left unmatched: 7. Germline V gene sequence: CDR1 MGHRA, CDR2 YSYEKL.

The chain couples TRBV28 to TRBJ1-5; D remains unclear. This CDR3 contains 15 residues. V dropped 8 bases and J dropped 2 bases, with 16 bases sitting between them. Germline CDR1 reads MDHEN; CDR2 reads SYDVKM. CDR3 coding DNA: TGTGCCAGCGGGGAGGACGGAGTCGGCAATCAGCCCCAGCATTTT. It is translated as CASGEDGVGNQPQHF.

The rearrangement uses TRBV4-1 and TRBJ2-1; tentative D call: TRBD2 (5 bases). Trimming cost V 1 base and J 0 bases, with 10 bases left between them. The CDR3 totals 16 residues. CDR1 and CDR2 from the germline V gene are MGHRA and YSYEKL. The CDR3 region is CASSQGTASSYNEQFF. The DNA for the CDR3 is TGCGCCAGCAGCCAAGGGACTGCGAGCTCCTACAATGAGCAGTTCTTC.

The V gene is TRBV7-9, the J gene TRBJ1-5; D is possibly TRBD1 (5 bases). This CDR3 is built from 13 residues. V lost 1 base to trimming and J lost 6 bases, with 7 bases between them. From germline, CDR1 is SEHNR and CDR2 FQNEAQ (reference sequence). The CDR3 is CASSLGQGQPQHF. The CDR3, as DNA: TGTGCCAGCAGCTTAGGGCAGGGTCAGCCCCAGCATTTT.

V gene TRBV28 combines with J gene TRBJ2-3; 14 bases are a match to TRBD2. Germline V lookup: CDR1 MDHEN, CDR2 SYDVKM. The CDR3 sequence is 18 residues long. V gave up 4 bases and J gave up 0 bases; unmatched junction bases: 6. The CDR3 nucleotides are TGTGCCAGCAGTTCGGGGACTAGCGGGAGTACGAGCACAGATACGCAGTATTTT. It encodes CASSSGTSGSTSTDTQYF. Combining the CDR3 with reference TRBV28 and TRBJ2-3 gives the whole variable domain DVKVTQSSRYLVKRTGEKVFLECVQDMDHENMFWYRQDPGLGLRLIYFSYDVKMKEKGDIPEGYSVSREKKERFSLILESASTNQTSMYLCASSSGTSGSTSTDTQYFGPGTRLTVL.

The chain uses TRBV6-1 and TRBJ2-7; D is unresolved. The germline gives CDR1 MNHNS, CDR2 SASEGT. This CDR3 is built from 11 residues. V was shortened by 5 bases and J by 7 bases, with 9 bases between the two germline ends. The chain's CDR3 is CASSYGWEQYF. For the CDR3, the DNA is TGTGCCAGCAGTTACGGGTGGGAGCAGTACTTC.

The CDR3, as DNA: TGTGCCAGCAGCTTAGCTCGGGGTTCTGAGCAGTTCTTC. This gives the protein CASSLARGSEQFF. V usage is TRBV7-8 and J usage is TRBJ2-1; perhaps TRBD2 as D (5 bases). Trimming pared 0 bases from V and 9 bases from J, leaving 9 bases between. Germline V gene sequence: CDR1 SGHVS, CDR2 FQNEAQ. CDR3 length equals 13 residues.

V usage is TRBV5-4 and J usage is TRBJ1-1; D gene uncertain. CDR3 length: 14 residues. CDR1 and CDR2 from the germline V gene are SGHNT and YYREEE (reference sequence). The V end lost 0 bases, the J end lost 0 bases, and 6 bases lay between the germline ends. CDR3 bases: TGTGCCAGCAGCTTGGACCTACTGAACACTGAAGCTTTCTTT. This translates into CASSLDLLNTEAFF.

This clone turned up a few times. The chain combines TRBV9 with TRBJ1-1; no clear D. CDR1 and CDR2 from the germline V gene are SGDLS and YYNGEE. The CDR3 runs to 14 residues. Trimming stripped 0 bases from V and 6 bases from J, with 12 bases between. CDR3 DNA: TGTGCCAGCAGCGTAGAAGGTCCGAGCGCTGAAGCTTTCTTT. Translating gives CASSVEGPSAEAFF.

This chain links TRBV28 with TRBJ1-5; the D gene is possibly TRBD1 (5 bases). The germline CDR1 and CDR2 sequences are MDHEN and SYDVKM. V was cut by 8 bases and J by 7 bases, with 15 bases left in between. The CDR3 runs 13 residues. CDR3 nucleotide sequence: TGTGCCAGCGGTCGAGGGGAAAACCAGCCCCAGCATTTT. This codes for CASGRGENQPQHF.

The chain couples TRBV5-1 to TRBJ1-2; D is uncertain. Trimming pared 4 bases from V and 7 bases from J, leaving 11 bases between. CDR1 is SGHRS and CDR2 is YFSETQ in the germline V gene. The length of the CDR3 is 12 residues. The CDR3 here is CASSPNPGGYTF. For the CDR3, the DNA is TGCGCCAGCAGCCCAAACCCAGGTGGCTACACCTTC.

This chain connects TRBV19 to TRBJ1-1; 7 positions agree with TRBD1. V lost 3 bases and J lost 4; bases outside the gene matches: 14. This CDR3 is 17 amino acids long. Germline V CDR1 and CDR2: LNHDA, SQIVND (reference sequence). The CDR3 coding sequence is TGTGCCAGTAGTATTCCCCTAGGGGGCGGAAGAGGCACTGAAGCTTTCTTT. Its protein product is CASSIPLGGGRGTEAFF.

The chain is built from TRBV5-1 and TRBJ1-1; TRBD1 is a possible D gene (5 bases). From germline, CDR1 is SGHRS and CDR2 YFSETQ. The CDR3 has 16 amino acids. Trimming removed 3 bases at V and 4 bases at J, with 19 bases between. The CDR3 sequence is CASSSHSGYSGTEAFF. The CDR3 coding sequence is TGCGCCAGCAGCTCACATTCAGGGTATTCGGGCACTGAAGCTTTCTTT.

V gene TRBV5-6 combines with J gene TRBJ2-5; tentative D call: TRBD2 (6 bases). CDR1 is SGHDT, CDR2 YYEEEE, per germline. V was trimmed by 1 base and J by 2 bases, leaving 12 bases between them. The CDR3 consists of 15 residues. CDR3 sequence: CASSLLRGLQETQYF. The CDR3 region has the DNA TGTGCCAGCAGCTTGCTTCGGGGGTTACAAGAGACCCAGTACTTC.